This TCR beta chain emerged from a study of cytomegalovirus exposure and HLA in healthy donors. Study-wide points: In a later analysis, at a false discovery rate of 0.05, 17,000 or so TCR beta sequences were associated with HLA alleles.

Primers: 60 Vbeta forward and 13 Jbeta reverse. Data came from immunoSEQ multiplex PCR; TCRdb stores just in-frame clones and leaves some out. The data contain under 85,000 clones, about 76% of them singletons. Notes on this clone: Its antigen is unidentified.

Germline CDR1 SGHTA, CDR2 FQGNSA. This CDR3 has 16 amino acids. V lost 1 base, J lost 5 bases, and 4 bases stayed unmatched. The receptor was isolated from a young man in good health and CMV-seronegative. The genes are TRBV7-2 and TRBJ2-1; 11 positions agree with TRBD2. What was sequenced was PBMCs. The CDR3 reads CASSLVLAGAHNEQFF. DNA of the CDR3: TGTGCCAGCAGCTTAGTACTAGCGGGGGCACACAATGAGCAGTTCTTC.